The entry that follows covers one T cell receptor (beta chain) sequence. Its specificity is unknown. The data were obtained in a study of OX40 agonist ivuxolimab in advanced cancers. Study overall: With ivuxolimab, an agonistic anti-OX40 (CD134) antibody, patients were treated. The dose-escalation group included hepatocellular carcinoma, melanoma, renal cell carcinoma and head and neck cancer.

The V segment lost 0 bases and the J segment 7 bases; nucleotides outside the gene matches: 7. Germline values: CDR1 LGHNA, CDR2 YSLEER. This CDR3 spans 15 amino acids. General observations from the study: CD8+ T cells (on average) carried more expanded clones than CD4+ T cells. The study observed clonal expansion of CD4+ and CD8+ blood T cells by week 6 at 0.1 to 3.0 mg/kg.

Profiling relied on immunoSEQ multiplex PCR, and the TCRdb table lists in-frame clones only, not all of them. The table includes about 67,000 clones, about 85% detected once. The source is an adult with an advanced solid tumor such as melanoma, head and neck, liver or kidney cancer. The chain employs TRBV4-3 and TRBJ2-5, with 8 bases aligning to TRBD2. The sample here was CD4+ or CD8+ T cells sorted from blood, taken in a trial of the OX40 agonist ivuxolimab. CDR3 residues: CASSQDRAGGVTQYF. The CDR3 coding sequence is TGCGCCAGCAGCCAAGATCGGGCGGGGGGAGTGACCCAGTACTTC.